This T cell receptor (beta chain) is from a study of blood T cell repertoires in COVID-19. The table came from immunoSEQ multiplex PCR; TCRdb's copy has only in-frame clones and leaves some out. This table holds 150,000 to 250,000 clones, approximately 85% found once. The sequencing input was PBMCs or T cells enriched from blood (not recorded which). This clonotype was sampled from a middle-aged man who had recovered from COVID-19.

CDR3 in amino acids: CASSSPRLAGGQLTGELFF. DNA of the CDR3: TGTGCCAGCAGTTCCCCGAGACTAGCGGGAGGGCAATTAACCGGGGAGCTGTTTTTT. This chain connects TRBV6-2 or TRBV6-3 to TRBJ2-2; the match to TRBD2 covers 14 bases. The germline gives CDR1 MNHEY, CDR2 SVGEGT. This CDR3 comprises 19 residues. Germline trimming cut 4 bases from V and 5 bases from J; bases unmatched to any gene: 12.